The present T cell receptor (beta chain) was sequenced within a study of T cell responses to AZD1222 COVID-19 vaccine (dated by TCRdb to the early 2020s). With respect to the entire study: Because spike-specific TCR depth and breadth did not differ between the two schedules, AZD1222 recipients who got a second dose at roughly 4 weeks were pooled with those who got a second dose at roughly 12 weeks. TCR sequencing was performed for more than 230 trial participants, of whom roughly 200 were given two doses of AZD1222 and about 25 were given two doses of MenACWY control vaccine. Enrollment into the trials was organized by age into subgroups of 18-55, 56-69 and 70-plus years, and those subgroups contained roughly 140, 27 and 60 TCR-sequenced participants, respectively. On the study overall, not on this receptor specifically: Nearly half of unique spike-specific TCRs reportedly recognized epitopes outside regions mutated in the B.1.351 and B.1.1.7 variants. Most participants were white British and females outnumbered males, and the authors suggested that clonal diversity may have been underestimated. Because no day 14 peak-response samples were available, the repertoires could be characterized only after the peak T cell response. The whole spike protein was spanned by vaccine-associated CD4 TCRs, and dominant responses were seen in regions 160-218 and 743-854. In the small 56-69-year group, the increase in depth fell short of significance, most likely because of low power. Spike-specific TCR breadth and depth rose significantly after two AZD1222 doses compared with day 0 and with MenACWY recipients. Conclusions about previously exposed vaccinees are limited, since just 5 or 6 AZD1222 recipients were seropositive for SARS-CoV-2 at baseline.

A note on this clone: This clone's antigen is unknown. Qualities for individual bases were not recorded, and no much larger clone is one base off.

The time point tag for this specimen amounts to: baseline before first vaccination. Vaccinee samples came from UK trials COV001 and COV002, including a single-blind randomized controlled phase 2/3 trial of AZD1222 (ChAdOx1 nCoV-19) in healthy adults. For TCRbeta chain sequencing, PBMC samples from trial participants were taken at day 0 and at day 28 after the second dose. The CDR3 regions of human TCRbeta chains were subjected to immunosequencing. On the authors' methods: TCRs in the repertoires were compared against a reference library of SARS-CoV-2-specific TCRs that had been generated with the MIRA antigen-specificity platform. Breadth meant the fraction of unique TCRs that were SARS-CoV-2-associated, whereas depth meant the fraction of total T cells that were SARS-CoV-2-associated. Using the MIRA data, each spike-specific TCR was assigned both to the spike region to which the TCR was reactive and to a CD4 or CD8 class. Log10-transformed breadth and depth values were compared by one-way ANOVA with Sidak's multiple comparisons tests. This immuneACCESS table, as held by TCRdb, lists in-frame sequences with V and J called but not all clones. Of the missing ones, under half trace to an unresolved V gene in checked studies; the others have no known cause. Clone size and the V and J calls come from that table; the DNA yielded D and trimming. The table for this sample lists under 150,000 clones; around 93% of them were counted only once. The ten largest account for 1.1% of the sample.

CDR1 and CDR2 are read off the germline V gene (reference sequence) as MNHEY and SMNVEV. The CDR3 contains 15 residues, cysteine and phenylalanine counted. The retained sequence is limited to the CDR3, 45 bases, with the frame set at the first base. Compared with germline, V lacks 2 bases and J lacks 2 bases; bases without a gene match: 4. This sample comprised peripheral blood, obtained on day 0 of AZD1222 vaccination. The receptor chain draws on TRBV27 and TRBJ2-3; 7 bases in the middle match TRBD2. The clonotype comes from an adult in good health. The bases read TGTGCCAGCAGTTTACTAGCGGCCCTCACAGATACGCAGTATTTT. Its translation reads: CASSLLAALTDTQYF.